This passage covers 8 T cell receptor beta chains from one sample sequenced in a study of T-cell memory formation after mild COVID-19. TCRdb re-derived calls from the 5' RACE reads in MiXCR, one entry per CDR3 protein. This sample has about 560,000 distinct CDR3 sequences, with roughly a sixth found just once. What was sequenced was PBMCs or a T cell subset sorted from them (not recorded which). The receptor set was obtained from an adult woman who had mild COVID-19 (a few samples of this study predate the infection). Cell type and time point are not known.

This clonotype was counted a few times. J is TRBJ2-3 and V is TRBV20-1, with D possibly TRBD1 on 6 matching bases. Germline V CDR1 and CDR2: DFQATT, SNEGSKA (reference sequence). Trimming took 6 bases from V and 2 from J, leaving 18 bases between them. The CDR3 runs to 15 residues. This chain's CDR3 is CSASRTGRSTDTQYF. The CDR3, as DNA: TGCAGTGCCTCGCGAACAGGGAGATCCACAGATACGCAGTATTTT.

The chain recombines TRBV19 with TRBJ1-1, with D possibly TRBD1 on 5 matching bases. CDR3 size: 15 residues. V gave up 4 bases and J gave up 2 bases, with 14 bases separating them. Per germline, CDR1 LNHDA and CDR2 SQIVND (reference sequence). The CDR3 reads CASSTLGGDNTEAFF. CDR3 bases: TGTGCCAGTAGTACGCTCGGAGGGGACAACACTGAAGCTTTCTTT.

This clonotype was counted only a few times. This chain uses TRBV20-1 with TRBJ1-1; a weak D match, TRBD1 (5 bases). The CDR3 is 14 amino acids. V shed 1 base and J shed 1 base, with 10 bases lying between them. Germline CDR1 DFQATT, CDR2 SNEGSKA (reference sequence). The CDR3 region is CSARVRQKNTEAFF. The CDR3 bases are TGCAGTGCTAGAGTGCGACAGAAGAACACTGAAGCTTTCTTT.

The V call is TRBV19, the J call TRBJ1-5; D is unresolved. Germline V CDR1 and CDR2: LNHDA, SQIVND (reference sequence). The CDR3 runs to 16 residues. V shed 0 bases and J shed 3 bases, with 12 bases lying between them. CDR3 bases: TGTGCCAGTAGTATAGATTCTCGCCATCCCAATCAGCCCCAGCATTTT. It yields the protein CASSIDSRHPNQPQHF. The variable domain in full, completed from reference TRBV19 and TRBJ1-5, reads DGGITQSPKYLFRKEGQNVTLSCEQNLNHDAMYWYRQDPGQGLRLIYYSQIVNDFQKGDIAEGYSVSREKKESFPLTVTSAQKNPTAFYLCASSIDSRHPNQPQHFGDGTRLSIL.

This rearrangement joins TRBV29-1 to TRBJ2-5; 8 bases align to TRBD1. The germline V gene has CDR1 SQVTM and CDR2 ANQGSEA. The V segment lost 5 bases and the J segment 5 bases; nucleotides outside the gene matches: 4. The CDR3 totals 12 residues. The CDR3 nucleotides read TGCAGCGTTCAACAGGGGGGCGAGACCCAGTACTTC. It yields the protein CSVQQGGETQYF.

The chain has TRBV7-6 and TRBJ2-7; D might be TRBD2 (5 bases). Germline V gene lookup returns CDR1 SGHVS and CDR2 FNYEAQ. This CDR3 has 14 residues. Trimming removed 2 bases from V and 2 bases from J, with 10 bases in between. This CDR3 is CASSLSLAAYEQYF. The CDR3 bases are TGTGCCAGCAGCTTAAGCCTAGCCGCCTACGAGCAGTACTTC.

The J gene is TRBJ1-1, the V gene TRBV11-1; 7 bases are a match to TRBD1. The CDR3 is 14 residues long. With 5 bases clipped from V and 7 bases from J, the junction kept 10 bases outside the gene matches. Germline V CDR1 and CDR2: SGHAT, FQDESV (reference sequence). The CDR3: CASSPVNNRGEAFF. CDR3 sequence (DNA): TGTGCCAGCAGCCCGGTTAATAACAGGGGTGAAGCTTTCTTT.

Regarding this clonotype: Germline is not matched at one junction end, which may reflect a read error. The chain employs TRBV6-6 and TRBJ2-5, with 16 bases identical to TRBD2. The CDR3 is made up of 15 amino acids. From germline, CDR1 is MNHNY and CDR2 SVGAGI (reference sequence). The CDR3 DNA sequence: TGTGCCAGCAGTTCTACGGGACTAGCGGGGGGGCCCGTTGACTTC. Amino acids: CASSSTGLAGGPVDF.